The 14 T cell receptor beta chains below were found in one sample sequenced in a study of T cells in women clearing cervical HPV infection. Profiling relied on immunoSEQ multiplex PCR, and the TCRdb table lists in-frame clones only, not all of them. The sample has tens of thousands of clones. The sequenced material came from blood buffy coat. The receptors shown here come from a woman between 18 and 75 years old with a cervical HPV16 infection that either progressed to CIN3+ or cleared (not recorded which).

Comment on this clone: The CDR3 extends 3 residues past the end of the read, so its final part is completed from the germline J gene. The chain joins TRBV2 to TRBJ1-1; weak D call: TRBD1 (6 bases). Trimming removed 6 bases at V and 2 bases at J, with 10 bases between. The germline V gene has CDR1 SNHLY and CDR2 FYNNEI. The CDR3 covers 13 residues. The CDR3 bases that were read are TGTGCCAGCAGGTACAGGGTTAACACTGAA. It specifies CASRYRVNTE. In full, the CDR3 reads CASRYRVNTEAFF.

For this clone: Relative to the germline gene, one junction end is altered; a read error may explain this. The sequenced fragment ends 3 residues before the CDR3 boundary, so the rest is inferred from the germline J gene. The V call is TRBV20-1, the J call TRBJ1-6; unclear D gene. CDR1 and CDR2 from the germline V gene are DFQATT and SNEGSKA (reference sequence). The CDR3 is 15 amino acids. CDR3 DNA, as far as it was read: TGCAGTGCAAGAGGGAGCGGGAACGCGGGCTCACCC. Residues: CSARGSGNAGSP. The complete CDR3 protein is CSARGSGNAGSPLHF.

The CDR3 protein is CSARDTGQPVGTEAFF. The DNA read from the CDR3 is TGCAGTGCTAGAGATACCGGACAGCCTGTAGGCACTGAA. The chain combines TRBV20-1 with TRBJ1-1; tentative D call: TRBD1 (6 bases). Sequencing ends 3 residues short of the CDR3 end; the germline J gene provides the rest. Germline V gene lookup returns CDR1 DFQATT and CDR2 SNEGSKA (reference sequence). The CDR3 sequence is 16 residues long. The germline V and J ends were trimmed by 0 bases and 4 bases, with 18 bases remaining between them.

CDR3 residues: CASSPPQGGGYTF. Partial CDR3 DNA: TGTGCCAGCTCACCACCTCAAGGGGGTGGC. The chain joins TRBV18 to TRBJ1-2, with D possibly TRBD1 on 6 matching bases. The read stops 3 residues short of the end of the CDR3; the missing end is completed from the germline J gene. CDR3 length: 13 amino acids. V was pared by 0 bases and J by 7 bases, with 9 bases between. Per germline, CDR1 KGHSH and CDR2 LQKENI.

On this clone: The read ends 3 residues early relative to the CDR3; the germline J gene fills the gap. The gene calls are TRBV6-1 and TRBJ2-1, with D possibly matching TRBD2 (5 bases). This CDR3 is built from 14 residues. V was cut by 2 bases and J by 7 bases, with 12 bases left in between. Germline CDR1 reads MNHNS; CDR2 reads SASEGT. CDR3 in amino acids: CASSERGFRNEQFF. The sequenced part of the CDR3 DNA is TGTGCCAGCAGTGAAAGAGGGTTTCGGAATGAG.

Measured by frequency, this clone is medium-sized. The DNA read from the CDR3 is TGTGCCAGCAGTGCGCGGGGGGGCACAGATACG. Translation: CASSARGGTDT. The whole CDR3 reads CASSARGGTDTQYF. The V gene is TRBV6-4, the J gene TRBJ2-3; TRBD2 aligns across 8 bases. The read ends 3 residues early relative to the CDR3; the germline J gene fills the gap. V was clipped by 4 bases and J by 1 base; unmatched bases: 1. The CDR3 contains 14 residues. Germline CDR1 reads MRHNA; CDR2 reads SNTAGT.

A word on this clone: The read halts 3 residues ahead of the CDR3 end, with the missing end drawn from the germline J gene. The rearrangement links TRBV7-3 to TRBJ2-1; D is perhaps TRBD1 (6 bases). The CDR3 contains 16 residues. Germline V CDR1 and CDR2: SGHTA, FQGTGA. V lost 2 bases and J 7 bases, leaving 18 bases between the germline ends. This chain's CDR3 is CASSLGGGARVNEQFF. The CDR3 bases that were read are TGTGCCAGCAGCTTAGGTGGGGGCGCACGGGTTAATGAG.

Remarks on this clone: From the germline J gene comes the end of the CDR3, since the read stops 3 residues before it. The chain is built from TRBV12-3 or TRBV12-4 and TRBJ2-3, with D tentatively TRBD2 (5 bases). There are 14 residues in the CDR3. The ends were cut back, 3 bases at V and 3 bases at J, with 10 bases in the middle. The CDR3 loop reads CASSLRAGTDTQYF. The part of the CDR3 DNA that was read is TGTGCCAGCAGTTTGCGGGCGGGTACAGATACG.

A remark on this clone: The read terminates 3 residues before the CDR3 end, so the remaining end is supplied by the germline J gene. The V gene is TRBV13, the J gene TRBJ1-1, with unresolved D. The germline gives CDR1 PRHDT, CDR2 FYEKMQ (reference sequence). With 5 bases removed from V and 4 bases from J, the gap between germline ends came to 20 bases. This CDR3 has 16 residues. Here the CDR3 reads CASSPKGLTDGTEAFF. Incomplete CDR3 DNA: TGTGCCAGCAGCCCCAAAGGCCTAACAGACGGCACTGAA.

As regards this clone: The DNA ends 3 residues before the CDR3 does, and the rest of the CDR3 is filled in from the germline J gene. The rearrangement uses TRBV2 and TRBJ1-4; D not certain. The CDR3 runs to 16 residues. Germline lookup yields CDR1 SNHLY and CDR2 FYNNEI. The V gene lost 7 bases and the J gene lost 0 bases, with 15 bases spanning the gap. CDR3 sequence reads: CASKGRLIPTNEKLFF. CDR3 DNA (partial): TGTGCCAGCAAGGGCAGGCTCATTCCAACTAATGAAAAA.

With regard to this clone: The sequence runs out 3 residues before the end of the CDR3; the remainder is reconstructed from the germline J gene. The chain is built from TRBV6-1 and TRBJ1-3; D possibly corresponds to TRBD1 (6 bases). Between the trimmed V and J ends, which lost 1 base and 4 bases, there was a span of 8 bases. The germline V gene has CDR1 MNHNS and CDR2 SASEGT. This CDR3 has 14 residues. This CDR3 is CASSEGGPGNTIYF. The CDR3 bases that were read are TGTGCCAGCAGTGAAGGGGGGCCGGGAAACACC.

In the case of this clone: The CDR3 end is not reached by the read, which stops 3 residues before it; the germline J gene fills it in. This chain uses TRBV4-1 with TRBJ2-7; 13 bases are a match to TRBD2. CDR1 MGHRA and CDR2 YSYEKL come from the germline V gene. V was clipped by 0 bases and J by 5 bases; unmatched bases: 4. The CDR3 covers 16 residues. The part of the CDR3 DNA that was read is TGCGCCAGCAGCCAAGACCGGACTAGCGGGGGCCACGAG. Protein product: CASSQDRTSGGHE. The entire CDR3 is CASSQDRTSGGHEQYF.

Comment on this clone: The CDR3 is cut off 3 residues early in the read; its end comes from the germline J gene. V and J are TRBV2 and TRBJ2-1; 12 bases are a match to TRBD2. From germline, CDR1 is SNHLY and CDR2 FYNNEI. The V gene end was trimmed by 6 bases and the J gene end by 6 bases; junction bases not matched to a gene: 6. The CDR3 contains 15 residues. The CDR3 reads CASSPTSGGSNEQFF. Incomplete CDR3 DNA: TGTGCCAGCAGCCCTACTAGCGGGGGGTCCAATGAG.

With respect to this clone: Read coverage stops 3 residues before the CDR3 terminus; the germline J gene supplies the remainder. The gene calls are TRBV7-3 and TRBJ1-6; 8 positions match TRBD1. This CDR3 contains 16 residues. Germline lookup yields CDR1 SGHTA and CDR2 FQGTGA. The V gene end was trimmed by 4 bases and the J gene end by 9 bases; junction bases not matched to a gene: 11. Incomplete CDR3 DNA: TGTGCCAGCAGCTATGGACAGGGAAAGGCTTCTTCACCC. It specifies CASSYGQGKASSP. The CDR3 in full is CASSYGQGKASSPLHF.